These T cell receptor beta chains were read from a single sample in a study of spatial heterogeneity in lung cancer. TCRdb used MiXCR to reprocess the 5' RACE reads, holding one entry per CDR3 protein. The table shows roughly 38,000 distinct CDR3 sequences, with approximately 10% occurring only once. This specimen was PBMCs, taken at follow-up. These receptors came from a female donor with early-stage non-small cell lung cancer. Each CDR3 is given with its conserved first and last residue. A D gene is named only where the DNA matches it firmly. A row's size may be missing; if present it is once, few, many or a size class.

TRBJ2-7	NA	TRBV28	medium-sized	TGTGCCAGCAGCCTCCTTTCCTACGAGCAGTACTTC	CASSLLSYEQYF
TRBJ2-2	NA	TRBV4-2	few	TGTGCCAGCAGCCAAGACAATCGCGGCACCGGGGAGCTGTTTTTT	CASSQDNRGTGELFF
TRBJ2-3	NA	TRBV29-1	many	TGCAGCGTTGACGGGGGACGGTACACAGATACGCAGTATTTT	CSVDGGRYTDTQYF
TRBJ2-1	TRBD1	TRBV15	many	TGTGCCACCAGCAGAGATCATGCAGGGGGTGAGCAGTTCTTC	CATSRDHAGGEQFF
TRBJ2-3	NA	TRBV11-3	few	TGTGCCAGCAGCTTAGGTACGGACTTCACAGATACGCAGTATTTT	CASSLGTDFTDTQYF
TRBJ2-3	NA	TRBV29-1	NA	TGCAGCGTTGAAGACCGGAGTGCCTCCGGGACACGCACGCAGTATTTT	CSVEDRSASGTRTQYF
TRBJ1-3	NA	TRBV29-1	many	TGCAGCGTTGAGCGAGGTGACACCATATATTTT	CSVERGDTIYF
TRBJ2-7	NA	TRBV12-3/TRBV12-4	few	TGTGCCAGCAGTTTGGGTGGTTCCGAGCAGTACTTC	CASSLGGSEQYF
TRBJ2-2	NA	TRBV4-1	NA	TGCGCCAGCAGCCAAGAGGGGACCCCGAACACCGGGGAGCTGTTTTTT	CASSQEGTPNTGELFF
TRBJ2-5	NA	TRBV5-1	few	TGCGCCAGCAGCCCGGAGGGGGGAGAGACCCAGTACTTC	CASSPEGGETQYF
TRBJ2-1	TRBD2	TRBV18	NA	TGTGCCAGCTCACCTAGCGGGGTTCCCTACAATGAGCAGTTCTTC	CASSPSGVPYNEQFF
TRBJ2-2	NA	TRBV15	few	TGTGCCACCAGCAGAGATCCGGCAACCGGGGAGCTGTTTTTT	CATSRDPATGELFF
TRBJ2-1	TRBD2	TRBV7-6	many	TGTGCCAGCAGCTGGTCTAGCGGGGGGGTTTCCTACAATGAGCAGTTCTTC	CASSWSSGGVSYNEQFF
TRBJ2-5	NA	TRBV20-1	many	TGCAGTGCTAGAGATTTGAAGAGGTTACCGGAGACCCAGTACTTC	CSARDLKRLPETQYF
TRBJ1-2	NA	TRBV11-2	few	TGTGCCAGCAGCCTTGGAGGTTTTCACTATGGCTACACCTTC	CASSLGGFHYGYTF
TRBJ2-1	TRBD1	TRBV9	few	TGTGCCAGCAGCGTATCCCCGGGACAGGGGGCAAATGAGCAGTTCTTC	CASSVSPGQGANEQFF
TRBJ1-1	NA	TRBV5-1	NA	TGCGCCAGCAGCTTGGTTACGGGGAAGAACACTGAAGCTTTCTTT	CASSLVTGKNTEAFF
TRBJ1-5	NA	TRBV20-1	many	TGCAGTGCTATAGGGCTGGGCAATCAGCCCCAGCATTTT	CSAIGLGNQPQHF
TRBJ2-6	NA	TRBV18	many	TGTGCCAGCTCACCCCCCCACTCTGGGGCCAACGTCCTGACTTTC	CASSPPHSGANVLTF
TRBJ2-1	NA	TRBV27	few	TGTGCCAGCAGTTTTCGCGATGAGCAGTTCTTC	CASSFRDEQFF
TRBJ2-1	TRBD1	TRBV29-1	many	TGCAGCGTCGGGACAGGGGTCGACAATGAGCAGTTCTTC	CSVGTGVDNEQFF
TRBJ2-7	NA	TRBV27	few	TGTGCCAGCAGGACTCGGACCGGGGAGTACTTC	CASRTRTGEYF
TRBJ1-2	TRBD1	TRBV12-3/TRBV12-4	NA	TGTGCCAGCAGGGCCGGGACAGGCAATGACTATGGCTACACCTTC	CASRAGTGNDYGYTF
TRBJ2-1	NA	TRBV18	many	TGTGCCAGCTCACCACCGGCCCGCATGGATGAGCAGTTCTTC	CASSPPARMDEQFF
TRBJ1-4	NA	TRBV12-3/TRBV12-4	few	TGTGCCAGCGGACGATCTAATGAAAAACTGTTTTTT	CASGRSNEKLFF
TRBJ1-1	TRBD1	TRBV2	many	TGTGCCAGCAGTTCTCGACAGGGGGACGCTTTCTTT	CASSSRQGDAFF
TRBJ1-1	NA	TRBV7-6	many	TGTGCCACGCGGCGATTTTCGGTCGGCACTGAAGCTTTCTTT	CATRRFSVGTEAFF
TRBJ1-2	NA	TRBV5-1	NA	TGCGCCAGCAGCTTGGGGCAGGGGAAACTGAATGGCTACACCTTC	CASSLGQGKLNGYTF
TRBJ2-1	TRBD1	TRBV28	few	TGTGCCAGCAGTGTACAGGGGCCCCGTTACAATGAGCAGTTCTTC	CASSVQGPRYNEQFF
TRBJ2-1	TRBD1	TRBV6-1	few	TGTGCCAGCAGTGATGAATCAGGGGGCATTCCCTACAATGAGCAGTTCTTC	CASSDESGGIPYNEQFF
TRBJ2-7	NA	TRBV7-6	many	TGTGCCAGCAGCTTAGGGACCGACCTAACCTACGAGCAGTACTTC	CASSLGTDLTYEQYF
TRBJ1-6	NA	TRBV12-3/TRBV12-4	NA	TGTGCCAGCAGCCCTCAGGGGTCTAATTCACCCCTCCACTTT	CASSPQGSNSPLHF
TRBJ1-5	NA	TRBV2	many	TGTGCCAGCATGGGGACCCGTAGCAATCAGCCCCAGCATTTT	CASMGTRSNQPQHF
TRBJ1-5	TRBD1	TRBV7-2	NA	TGTGCCAGCAGCTTAGAACAGGGGCAGCCCCAGCATTTT	CASSLEQGQPQHF
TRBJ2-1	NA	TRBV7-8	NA	TGTGCCAGCAGCTTAGCGGTAAACCTGGGTGAGCAGTTCTTC	CASSLAVNLGEQFF
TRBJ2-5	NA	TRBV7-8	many	TGTGCCAGCAGCTTCCAAGAGACCCAGTACTTC	CASSFQETQYF
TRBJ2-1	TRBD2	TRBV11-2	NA	TGTGCCAGCAGCTTAACTAGCGGGAGGGCCGGCTATGAGCAGTTCTTC	CASSLTSGRAGYEQFF
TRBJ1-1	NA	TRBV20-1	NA	TGCAGTGCGGCCCTGGGGCGCGGGGGTTATACTGAAGCTTTCTTT	CSAALGRGGYTEAFF
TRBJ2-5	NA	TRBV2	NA	TGTGCCAGCAGTCCTCTCGGGACCCAGTACTTC	CASSPLGTQYF
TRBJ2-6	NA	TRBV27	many	TGTGCCAGCAGCCCTATGGGGCTCTCTGGGGCCAACGTCCTGACTTTC	CASSPMGLSGANVLTF
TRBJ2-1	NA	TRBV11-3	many	TGTGCCAGCAGCCCAACTACAGCTGAGCAGTTCTTC	CASSPTTAEQFF
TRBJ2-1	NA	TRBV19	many	TGTGCCAGTAAGGGTTTCGGAAGCTCCTACAATGAGCAGTTCTTC	CASKGFGSSYNEQFF
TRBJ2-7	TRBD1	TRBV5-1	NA	TGCGCCAGCAGCCCCGCAGGGGGTGGGCAGTACTTC	CASSPAGGGQYF
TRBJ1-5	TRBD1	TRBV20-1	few	TGCAGTGCTAGACAGGGGGCTGTGGGGCAGCCCCAGCATTTT	CSARQGAVGQPQHF
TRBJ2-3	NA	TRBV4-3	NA	TGCGCCAGCAGCCAAGTAGGAGAGGGGCCACACACAGATACGCAGTATTTT	CASSQVGEGPHTDTQYF
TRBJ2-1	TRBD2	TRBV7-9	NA	TGTGCCAGCAGCCCAGCCCAGGCTAGCGGGGGCTACAATGAGCAGTTCTTC	CASSPAQASGGYNEQFF
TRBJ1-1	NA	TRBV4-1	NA	TGCGCCAGCAGCCAGCTGGGAGGCCCTGGGGCTTTCTTT	CASSQLGGPGAFF
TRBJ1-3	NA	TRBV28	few	TGTGCCAGCAGTCCCCGGACGAGGTTGGGAAACACCATATATTTT	CASSPRTRLGNTIYF
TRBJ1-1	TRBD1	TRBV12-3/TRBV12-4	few	TGTGCCAGCAGTTTAGGTATAGGACAGGGGAGGCCTGAAGCTTTCTTT	CASSLGIGQGRPEAFF
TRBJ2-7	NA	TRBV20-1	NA	TGCAGTGCTAGAGAGAAGGGTCGAGGACAGTATTCCTACGAGCAGTACTTC	CSAREKGRGQYSYEQYF
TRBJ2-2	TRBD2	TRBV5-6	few	TGTGCCAGCAGCCTAGGACTAGAAACCGGGGAGCTGTTTTTT	CASSLGLETGELFF
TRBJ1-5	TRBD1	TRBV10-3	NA	TGTGCCATCAGTAAGACAGGGAATCAGCCCCAGCATTTT	CAISKTGNQPQHF
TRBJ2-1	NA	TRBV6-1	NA	TGTGCCAGCAGTACAACGGGGGGCCGGTCTAGCAATGAGCAGTTCTTC	CASSTTGGRSSNEQFF
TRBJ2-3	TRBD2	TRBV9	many	TGTGCCAGCAGCCCCCCGCTGAGCGGGGGGGAGGCAGATACGCAGTATTTT	CASSPPLSGGEADTQYF
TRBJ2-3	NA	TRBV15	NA	TGTGCCACCAGCAGAGGGGCTAGCGAAGACACAGATACGCAGTATTTT	CATSRGASEDTDTQYF
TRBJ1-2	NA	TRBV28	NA	TGTGCCAGCAGTTTAACCCGTACAGGGTTCTATGGCTACACCTTC	CASSLTRTGFYGYTF
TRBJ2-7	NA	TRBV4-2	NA	TGTGCCAGCAGCCAAGACAGGGGTTTGAACTACGAGCAGTACTTC	CASSQDRGLNYEQYF
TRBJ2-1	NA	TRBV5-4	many	TGTGCCAGCAGCCTGCAGCGAGGGATGGAGCAGTTCTTC	CASSLQRGMEQFF